Listed here are 14 T cell receptor beta chains from one sample, sequenced in a study of cytomegalovirus exposure and HLA in healthy donors. 60 Vbeta and 13 Jbeta primers were used in PCR. TCRdb keeps only in-frame clones here, not all; method: immunoSEQ multiplex PCR. The sample has approximately 150,000 clones, roughly 82% seen once; the top ten hold about 10%. The sample comprised PBMCs. The source is a man aged 45-60 years in good health and CMV-seropositive.

V and J are TRBV5-4 and TRBJ2-3; D gene ambiguous. The CDR3 spans 14 residues. V was pared by 2 bases and J by 5 bases, with 12 bases between. Germline V lookup: CDR1 SGHNT, CDR2 YYREEE (reference sequence). The CDR3 DNA reads TGTGCCAGCAGCTTAACAGAAGCAAAAGATACGCAGTATTTT. Amino acid sequence: CASSLTEAKDTQYF. Filled out from reference TRBV5-4 and TRBJ2-3, the complete variable domain reads ETGVTQSPTHLIKTRGQQVTLRCSSQSGHNTVSWYQQALGQGPQFIFQYYREEENGRGNFPPRFSGLQFPNYSSELNVNALELDDSALYLCASSLTEAKDTQYFGPGTRLTVL.

V and J are TRBV7-9 and TRBJ2-3; TRBD2 matches 12 bases. The CDR3 has 18 residues. V lost 4 bases to trimming and J lost 2 bases; unmatched junction nucleotides: 10. The germline gives CDR1 SEHNR, CDR2 FQNEAQ (reference sequence). The CDR3 sequence: CASSSPETSGRVTDTQYF. CDR3 nucleotides: TGTGCCAGCAGCTCACCCGAGACTAGCGGGAGAGTCACAGATACGCAGTATTTT.

This clone has just a few counts. The J gene is TRBJ2-7, the V gene TRBV28; 11 bases agree with TRBD1. Germline CDR1 and CDR2: MDHEN and SYDVKM. This CDR3 is 15 amino acids long. Losses at the gene ends were 7 bases for V and 2 bases for J; bases not matched to a gene: 7. The CDR3 loop is CASTSQGQGAYEQYF. CDR3 in DNA: TGTGCCAGCACTTCGCAGGGACAGGGGGCCTACGAGCAGTACTTC.

V gene TRBV7-6 combines with J gene TRBJ2-5; 11 bases are a match to TRBD2. CDR1 and CDR2 (germline): SGHVS, FNYEAQ. The V and J ends lost 9 bases and 7 bases, in that order; junction bases with no gene match: 7. The CDR3 has 13 residues. CDR3 DNA sequence: TGTGCCAGTTACGGGACTAGCGGATCGACCCAGTACTTC. Translating it yields CASYGTSGSTQYF.

This clone occurred once. The chain couples TRBV7-3 to TRBJ2-5; no clear D. With the DNA end fitting TRBJ2-7 better, the J assignment may be wrong. Germline CDR1 reads SGHTA; CDR2 reads FQGTGA. The CDR3 has 13 residues. CDR3 nucleotide sequence: TGTGCCAGCAGCAAACCAGGCGCGTACGAGCAGTACTTC. Its protein is CASSKPGAYEQYF.

This chain links TRBV19 with TRBJ1-2, with 10 bases fitting TRBD1. Per germline, CDR1 LNHDA and CDR2 SQIVND (reference sequence). This CDR3 spans 14 amino acids. The V segment lost 5 bases and the J segment 6 bases; nucleotides outside the gene matches: 6. CDR3 nucleotides: TGTGCCAGTAGTGTACCGGGACAGGGGAATGGCTACACCTTC. Its translation is CASSVPGQGNGYTF.

The V gene is TRBV5-6, the J gene TRBJ1-3; TRBD1 matches 7 bases. Germline V gene data show CDR1 as SGHDT and CDR2 as YYEEEE. The CDR3 runs to 19 residues. V was clipped by 1 base and J by 2 bases; unmatched bases: 15. The CDR3 sequence: CASSLHQGVSFWPGNTIYF. The DNA of the CDR3 is TGTGCCAGCAGCTTGCACCAGGGGGTTTCTTTTTGGCCTGGAAACACCATATATTTT.

This chain uses TRBV9 with TRBJ2-3; 14 nucleotides match TRBD2. This CDR3 is 15 amino acids long. Per germline, CDR1 SGDLS and CDR2 YYNGEE. V shed 2 bases, J shed 8 bases, and the junction held 4 bases outside the gene matches. The DNA of the CDR3 is TGTGCCAGCAGCGTGGGACTAGCGGGAGAAAGTACGCAGTATTTT. It encodes CASSVGLAGESTQYF.

J is TRBJ1-1 and V is TRBV15; D is uncertain. This CDR3 region has 15 residues. The germline V gene has CDR1 LNHNV and CDR2 YYDKDF (reference sequence). V lost 6 bases and J 0 bases, leaving 14 bases between the germline ends. The CDR3 region has the DNA TGTGCCACCAGTACTAGGAGACTGGTGAACACTGAAGCTTTCTTT. Protein sequence: CATSTRRLVNTEAFF.

The chain carries TRBV28 and TRBJ1-5; 7 nucleotides align to TRBD1. The junction had 9 bases not matched to a gene; V was cut back by 6 bases and J by 7 bases. The CDR3 covers 14 residues. The germline V gene has CDR1 MDHEN and CDR2 SYDVKM. The CDR3 nucleotides read TGTGCCAGCAGCATCGGACAGGCGGAGCAGCCCCAGCATTTT. The encoded protein is CASSIGQAEQPQHF.

The V gene is TRBV19, the J gene TRBJ2-5; 7 bases align to TRBD2. The junction had 5 bases not matched to a gene; V was cut back by 5 bases and J by 2 bases. The CDR3 is 14 residues long. Germline V CDR1 and CDR2: LNHDA, SQIVND (reference sequence). CDR3 bases: TGTGCCAGTAGTTCTCAGGGAGGGCAAGAGACCCAGTACTTC. Amino acid sequence: CASSSQGGQETQYF.

The rearrangement links TRBV4-3 to TRBJ2-3; TRBD1 matches at 12 bases. The ends lost 6 bases at V and 4 bases at J; junction bases unmatched: 8. The V gene's germline CDR1 is LGHNA and CDR2 YSLEER. The CDR3 spans 16 residues. In DNA form, the CDR3 reads TGCGCCAGCAGACGAACCGGGACAGGGGGCTCAGATACGCAGTATTTT. It translates to CASRRTGTGGSDTQYF.

The chain combines TRBV6-1 with TRBJ2-1; 9 bases are shared with TRBD2. The CDR3 extends over 14 amino acids. Germline CDR1 is MNHNS and CDR2 is SASEGT. V shed 7 bases and J 8 bases; nucleotides not matched to a gene: 9. CDR3 nucleotide sequence: TGTGCCAGCACTCCAGCGGGAGGACGAGATGAGCAGTTCTTC. It encodes CASTPAGGRDEQFF.

As to this clone: Other DNA sequences in the sample encode the same CDR3. CDR3 region: CASRRGGANYGYTF. CDR3 DNA sequence: TGTGCCAGCAGGCGCGGGGGTGCTAACTATGGCTACACCTTC. The rearrangement uses TRBV28 and TRBJ1-2; tentative D call: TRBD1 (5 bases). V was cut by 6 bases and J by 0 bases, with 11 bases left in between. CDR3 length: 14 residues. In germline, CDR1 is MDHEN, CDR2 SYDVKM.